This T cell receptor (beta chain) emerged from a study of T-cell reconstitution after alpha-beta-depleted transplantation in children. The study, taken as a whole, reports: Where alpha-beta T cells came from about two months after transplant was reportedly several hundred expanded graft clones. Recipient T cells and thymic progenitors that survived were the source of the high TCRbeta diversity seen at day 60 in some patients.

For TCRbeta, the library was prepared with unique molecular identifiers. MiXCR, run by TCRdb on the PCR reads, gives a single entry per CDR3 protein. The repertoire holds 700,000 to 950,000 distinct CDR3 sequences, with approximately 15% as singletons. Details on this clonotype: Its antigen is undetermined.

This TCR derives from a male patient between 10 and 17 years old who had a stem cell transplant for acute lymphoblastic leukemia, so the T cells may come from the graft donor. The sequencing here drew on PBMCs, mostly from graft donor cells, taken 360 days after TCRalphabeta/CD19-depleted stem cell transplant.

CDR3 nucleotides: TGTGCCAGCAGCTTAGGGACCAGGGCGTCTAATGAAAAACTGTTTTTT. Amino acids: CASSLGTRASNEKLFF. The chain carries TRBV7-6 and TRBJ1-4; weak D call: TRBD1 (5 bases). The germline V and J ends were trimmed by 1 base and 3 bases, with 12 bases remaining between them. Germline values: CDR1 SGHVS, CDR2 FNYEAQ. The CDR3 covers 16 residues.